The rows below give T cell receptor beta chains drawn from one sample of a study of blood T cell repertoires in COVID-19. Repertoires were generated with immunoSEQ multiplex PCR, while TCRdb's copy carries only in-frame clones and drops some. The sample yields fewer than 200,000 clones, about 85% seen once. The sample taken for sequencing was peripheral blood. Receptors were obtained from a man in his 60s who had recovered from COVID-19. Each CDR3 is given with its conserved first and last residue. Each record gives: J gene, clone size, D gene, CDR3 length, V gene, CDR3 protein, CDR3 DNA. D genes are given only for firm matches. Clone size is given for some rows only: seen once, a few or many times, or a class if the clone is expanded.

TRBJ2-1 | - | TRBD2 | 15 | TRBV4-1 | CASSQGGGRVGEQFF | TGCGCCAGCAGCCAGGGCGGGGGGCGGGTAGGTGAGCAGTTCTTC
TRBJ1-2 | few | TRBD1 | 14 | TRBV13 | CASSFWGQGTGYTF | TGTGCCAGCAGCTTTTGGGGACAGGGTACTGGCTACACCTTC
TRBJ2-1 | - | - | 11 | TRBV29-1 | CSVDRVAEQFF | TGCAGCGTTGACAGGGTGGCTGAGCAGTTCTTC
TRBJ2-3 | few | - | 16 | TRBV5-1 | CASSPEGRWGTDTQYF | TGCGCCAGCAGCCCGGAGGGCAGATGGGGCACAGATACGCAGTATTTT
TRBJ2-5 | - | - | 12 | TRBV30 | CAWKQEGETQYF | TGTGCCTGGAAGCAGGAAGGAGAGACCCAGTACTTC
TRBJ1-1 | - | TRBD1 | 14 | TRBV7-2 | CASSLVLGQGEAFF | TGTGCCAGCAGCTTAGTCTTGGGACAGGGTGAAGCTTTCTTT
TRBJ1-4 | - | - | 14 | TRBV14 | CASSHDRLNEKLFF | TGTGCCAGCAGCCACGACAGGTTGAATGAAAAACTGTTTTTT
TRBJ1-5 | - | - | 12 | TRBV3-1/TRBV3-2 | CASSDGVQPQHF | TGTGCCAGCAGCGACGGAGTTCAGCCCCAGCATTTT
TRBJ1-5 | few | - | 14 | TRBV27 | CASSLSQGGQPQHF | TGTGCCAGCAGTTTGTCGCAGGGTGGCCAGCCCCAGCATTTT
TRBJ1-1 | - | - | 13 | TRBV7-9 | CASSSGVAIEAFF | TGTGCCAGCAGCTCGGGGGTGGCCATTGAAGCTTTCTTT
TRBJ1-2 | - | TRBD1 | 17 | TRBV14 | CASSQIRGTGIEYGYTF | TGTGCCAGCAGCCAAATCAGGGGGACAGGGATCGAGTATGGCTACACCTTC
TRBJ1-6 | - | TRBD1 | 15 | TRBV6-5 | CASTRDRGRNSPLHF | TGTGCCAGCACCCGGGACAGGGGGAGGAATTCACCCCTCCACTTT
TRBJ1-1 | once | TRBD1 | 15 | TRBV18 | CASSQIQDRGTEAFF | TGTGCCAGCTCACAGATCCAAGACAGGGGCACTGAAGCTTTCTTT
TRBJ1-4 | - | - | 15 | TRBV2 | CATSAGLRENEKLFF | TGTGCCACCTCAGCAGGGTTACGCGAAAATGAAAAACTGTTTTTT
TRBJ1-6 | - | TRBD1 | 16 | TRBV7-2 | CASSPRQTGFNSPLHF | TGTGCCAGCAGCCCTAGGCAGACAGGGTTTAATTCACCCCTCCACTTT
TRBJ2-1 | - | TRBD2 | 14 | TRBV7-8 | CASRIGTSGNEQFF | TGTGCCAGCAGAATAGGGACTAGCGGCAATGAGCAGTTCTTC
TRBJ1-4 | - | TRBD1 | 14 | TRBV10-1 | CASSVTGGCEKLFF | TGCGCCAGCAGTGTGACAGGGGGATGTGAAAAACTGTTTTTT
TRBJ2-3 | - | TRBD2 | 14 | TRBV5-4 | CASSLGLAADTQYF | TGTGCCAGCAGCCTGGGACTAGCGGCAGATACGCAGTATTTT
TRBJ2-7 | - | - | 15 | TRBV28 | CASSFLSGYSYEQYF | TGTGCCAGCAGTTTTTTGTCAGGGTACTCCTACGAGCAGTACTTC
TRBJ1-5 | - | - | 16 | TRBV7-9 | CASTPPRRPVNQPQHF | TGTGCCAGCACCCCCCCACGGAGGCCCGTCAATCAGCCCCAGCATTTT
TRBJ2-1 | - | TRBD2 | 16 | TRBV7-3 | CASSLRTSGGLNEQFF | TGTGCCAGCAGCCTCCGGACTAGCGGGGGCCTTAATGAGCAGTTCTTC
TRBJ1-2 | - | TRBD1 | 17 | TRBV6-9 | CASSSGTGASTNYGYTF | TGTGCCAGCAGTTCAGGGACAGGGGCCTCCACGAACTATGGCTACACCTTC
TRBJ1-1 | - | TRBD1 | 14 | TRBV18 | CASSRQGGSTEAFF | TGTGCCAGCTCACGACAGGGGGGGAGCACTGAAGCTTTCTTT
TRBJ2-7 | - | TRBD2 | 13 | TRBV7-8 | CASSRGSGAAQYF | TGTGCCAGCAGCCGGGGTAGCGGGGCCGCACAGTACTTC
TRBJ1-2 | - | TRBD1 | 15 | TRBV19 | CASSIESGTGKGYTF | TGTGCCAGTAGTATAGAATCCGGGACAGGGAAAGGCTACACCTTC
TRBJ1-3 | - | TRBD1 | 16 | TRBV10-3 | CAISGDSFSSGNTIYF | TGTGCCATCAGTGGGGACAGTTTTTCCTCTGGAAACACCATATATTTT
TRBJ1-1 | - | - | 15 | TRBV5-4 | CASSLGGGMNTEAFF | TGTGCCAGCAGCTTGGGGGGGGGAATGAACACTGAAGCTTTCTTT
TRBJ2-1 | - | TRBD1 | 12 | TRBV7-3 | CASSLDRGRQFF | TGTGCCAGCAGCTTAGACAGGGGAAGGCAGTTCTTC
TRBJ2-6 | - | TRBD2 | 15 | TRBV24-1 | CATSDGGAGANVLTF | TGTGCCACCAGTGATGGGGGGGCTGGGGCCAACGTCCTGACTTTC